The rows below give T cell receptor beta chains drawn from one sample of a study of T cells in Graves' hyperthyroidism and ophthalmopathy. One entry per CDR3 protein results from TCRdb running MiXCR on the multiplex PCR reads. The repertoire includes hundreds of thousands of distinct CDR3 sequences, around a sixth of them detected once, and over 15% sits in the top ten. Input material: blood. The receptors were sampled from a woman in her forties or fifties with Graves' hyperthyroidism that later progressed to Graves' ophthalmopathy. CDR3s include the opening cysteine and the closing phenylalanine or tryptophan. Each record gives: clone size, J gene, V gene, D gene, CDR3 DNA, CDR3 protein. The D gene is left open where the match is weak. Size is stated for part of the rows, as once, few or many counts, or as a class when the clone is expanded.

-,TRBJ2-3,TRBV5-1,-,TGCGCCAGCAGCCCCTACCCCGGGGATACGCAGTATTTT,CASSPYPGDTQYF
few,TRBJ2-7,TRBV3-1,TRBD1,TGTGCCAGCAGCTACACGGACAGGGGCGAGCAGTACTTC,CASSYTDRGEQYF
-,TRBJ2-1,TRBV7-2,-,TGTGCCACACGCCCGGGCTCCTACAATGAGCAGTTCTTC,CATRPGSYNEQFF
-,TRBJ2-1,TRBV7-9,TRBD1,TGTGCCAGCAGCATTGGGACAGGGGTCCTCAATGAGCAGTTCTTC,CASSIGTGVLNEQFF
few,TRBJ1-1,TRBV5-1,TRBD1,TGCGCCAGCAGCCTAGGACAGGGTATTATGGACGCTTTCTTT,CASSLGQGIMDAFF
many,TRBJ2-2,TRBV5-1,-,TGTGCCAGCAGCTTACAGACGAACACCGGGGAGCTGTTTTTT,CASSLQTNTGELFF
-,TRBJ2-5,TRBV4-1,-,TGCGCCAGCAGCCAAGATCCGGGAGAGACCCAGTACTTC,CASSQDPGETQYF
many,TRBJ2-5,TRBV7-8,TRBD1,TGTGCCAGCAGCTCCGGGACAGGGGTTTCCCCGTACCAAGAGACCCAGTACTTC,CASSSGTGVSPYQETQYF
few,TRBJ2-5,TRBV9,TRBD2,TGTGCCAGCAGCTCAGCGGGGAGGTCGGAGACCCAGTACTTC,CASSSAGRSETQYF
-,TRBJ2-1,TRBV3-1,-,TGTGCCAGCAGCTCCCAGAGGGGAGGAGGGTTGAGTGAGCAGTTCTTC,CASSSQRGGGLSEQFF
many,TRBJ1-4,TRBV7-2,TRBD1,TGTGCCAGCAGCTTAGGACAGGGGGCAAATGAAAAACTGTTTTTT,CASSLGQGANEKLFF
-,TRBJ2-2,TRBV6-1,-,TGTGCCAGCAGTGAAGCCCGGACAAGGGGACTGTTTTTT,CASSEARTRGLFF
many,TRBJ1-2,TRBV3-1,-,TGTGCCAGCAGCCAAGATTGGCAGGGAGGCTATGGCTACACCTTC,CASSQDWQGGYGYTF
many,TRBJ2-7,TRBV6-2/TRBV6-3,-,TGTGCCAGCAGTTACTCTCGGGACAAGGTATCCTACGAGCAGTACTTC,CASSYSRDKVSYEQYF
-,TRBJ1-1,TRBV15,-,TGTGCCACCAGCAGAGACAGGGTGAACACTGAAGCTTTCTTT,CATSRDRVNTEAFF
-,TRBJ1-2,TRBV12-3/TRBV12-4,-,TGTGCCAGCAGCCCGACCTGGACCGGGAATGGCTACACCTTC,CASSPTWTGNGYTF
-,TRBJ2-5,TRBV27,-,TGTGCCAGCAGTTTATCGAACCTAGTGGAGACCCAGTACTTC,CASSLSNLVETQYF
-,TRBJ2-3,TRBV24-1,TRBD2,TGTGCCACCAGTGATCCCGGGACTAGTAGTCCAGATACGCAGTATTTT,CATSDPGTSSPDTQYF
few,TRBJ1-4,TRBV6-1,TRBD1,TGTGCCAGCAGCTCACAGGGGGCTGTGGATGAAAAACTGTTTTTT,CASSSQGAVDEKLFF
-,TRBJ1-1,TRBV19,-,TGTGCCAGTACCCGAGTAAGGGTCGGGGGAGGGAGAGACACTGAAGCTTTCTTT,CASTRVRVGGGRDTEAFF
-,TRBJ1-1,TRBV19,-,TGTGCCAGTAGTATCAATGGCAGCCCGAACACTGAAGCTTTCTTT,CASSINGSPNTEAFF
-,TRBJ1-2,TRBV20-1,TRBD1,TGCAGTGCTACAATTCCCGGGACAGGGGTCTATGGCTACACCTTC,CSATIPGTGVYGYTF
-,TRBJ2-3,TRBV9,TRBD2,TGTGCCAGCAGCGTAGCTCCCCTCAGCGGGGGGACAGATACGCAGTATTTT,CASSVAPLSGGTDTQYF
many,TRBJ1-1,TRBV20-1,-,TGCAGTGCTAGTACCCTGGCAGGGGTCACCACTGAAGCTTTCTTT,CSASTLAGVTTEAFF
few,TRBJ1-5,TRBV2,TRBD1,TGTGCCAGCAAGGGGGCCATTAGCAATCAGCCCCAGCATTTT,CASKGAISNQPQHF
once,TRBJ2-7,TRBV4-1,-,TGCGCCAGCAGCCAAGATGGTGAAAGCTACGAGCAGTACTTC,CASSQDGESYEQYF
few,TRBJ2-5,TRBV12-3/TRBV12-4,-,TGTGCCAGCACGCAATCCTCTTGGGGGGCGCGAGAGACCCAGTACTTC,CASTQSSWGARETQYF
many,TRBJ2-3,TRBV2,TRBD2,TGTGCCAGCAGCGGACTAGACCGAGATACGCAGTATTTT,CASSGLDRDTQYF
many,TRBJ2-3,TRBV24-1,-,TGTGCCACCAGTGATTTGCACGGGGGGACAGTCCCAGATACGCAGTATTTT,CATSDLHGGTVPDTQYF
many,TRBJ1-2,TRBV10-3,TRBD1,TGTGCCATCAGTGCTGAGACAGGGAACCCCTATGGCTACACCTTC,CAISAETGNPYGYTF
many,TRBJ2-4,TRBV6-1,-,TGTGCCAGCAGTTACGGCTCAGGGGTTAGCAAAAACATTCAGTACTTC,CASSYGSGVSKNIQYF
-,TRBJ2-1,TRBV20-1,TRBD2,TGCAGTGCCTCCTCGGAGGGAGCGGGGGCGTACAATGAGCAGTTCTTC,CSASSEGAGAYNEQFF
-,TRBJ2-3,TRBV9,TRBD2,TGTGCCAGCAGCGTAGCCCCCGGACTAGCGGGGGGGCCCGGTGCAGATACGCAGTATTTT,CASSVAPGLAGGPGADTQYF
few,TRBJ1-2,TRBV7-9,-,TGTGCCACGGATTCCCGGGGGGTTCATGGCTACACCTTC,CATDSRGVHGYTF
-,TRBJ2-5,TRBV19,-,TGTGCCAGTAGTTCGACAGGACAAGAGACCCAGTACTTC,CASSSTGQETQYF
-,TRBJ2-7,TRBV4-1,-,TGCGCCAGCAGCCAAGGGGCCAGATCCTACGAGCAGTACTTC,CASSQGARSYEQYF